This entry lists 25 T cell receptor beta chains sequenced from one sample in a study of shared clonotypes between healthy human individuals. Method: immunoSEQ multiplex PCR; TCRdb's copy keeps in-frame clones and lacks some. Seen here are roughly 500,000 clones, over 70% observed once, and the top ten hold about 13%. The source material was PBMCs. These receptors were taken from a woman in her forties in good health. Some clones in this sample may be carry-over from other donors' samples.

The chain combines TRBV27 with TRBJ2-7, with D perhaps matching TRBD1 (6 bases). CDR1 MNHEY and CDR2 SMNVEV come from the germline V gene (reference sequence). This CDR3 has 18 residues. Trimming cost V 2 bases and J 3 bases, with 23 bases left between them. The CDR3 here is CASSLGTPTRSRHYEQYF. The CDR3 region has the DNA TGTGCCAGCAGTTTAGGGACACCCACCCGAAGTAGACACTACGAGCAGTACTTC.

In its sample, this clone was seen many times. This chain links TRBV19 with TRBJ1-6; 11 nucleotides line up with TRBD1. This CDR3 region has 14 residues. Germline CDR1 is LNHDA and CDR2 is SQIVND (reference sequence). The ends lost 6 bases at V and 9 bases at J; junction bases unmatched: 4. CDR3: CASRGTGGASPLHF. In DNA form, the CDR3 reads TGTGCCAGTAGAGGGACAGGGGGAGCTTCACCCCTCCACTTT.

This clone has ten or more counts. Within the sample, other DNA sequences also encode this same CDR3. The chain is built from TRBV27 and TRBJ2-6; D is ambiguous. The germline CDR1 and CDR2 sequences are MNHEY and SMNVEV (reference sequence). The V gene lost 2 bases and the J gene lost 3 bases, with 14 bases spanning the gap. The CDR3 is 17 amino acids. The chain's CDR3 is CASSLTGPSSGANVLTF. CDR3 sequence (DNA): TGTGCCAGCAGTTTAACCGGCCCCAGCAGTGGGGCCAACGTCCTGACTTTC.

Worth noting for this clone: One base separates it from a far larger clone, so it is likely a read error. The genes are TRBV29-1 and TRBJ2-5, with D perhaps matching TRBD2 (5 bases). This CDR3 region has 13 residues. The ends were cut back, 4 bases at V and 5 bases at J, with 14 bases in the middle. Germline V gives CDR1 SQVTM, CDR2 ANQGSEA. This CDR3 is CSVAEGVRETQYF. Written as DNA, the CDR3 is TGCAGCGTTGCCGAGGGAGTAAGGGAGACCCAGTACTTC.

With regard to this clone: Since a far larger clone is one base different, this is likely a read error. V and J are TRBV10-2 and TRBJ1-1; D not resolved. There are 13 residues in the CDR3. The V gene's germline CDR1 is WSHSY and CDR2 SAAADI. The CDR3 DNA reads TGTGCCAGCAGTCGAACAGAGAACACTGAAGCTTTCTTT. Translated, it gives CASSRTENTEAFF.

The chain couples TRBV18 to TRBJ1-2; maybe TRBD1 (6 bases). The V end was cut by 3 bases, the J end by 8 bases, with 19 bases between. CDR1 and CDR2 (germline): KGHSH, LQKENI. CDR3 length: 15 amino acids. CDR3 in DNA: TGTGCCAGCTCACCCCCAGGGGCGACCTCGAACGGCTACACCTTC. Amino acids: CASSPPGATSNGYTF. Looking up the rest from reference TRBV18 and TRBJ1-2 gives the full variable domain: NAGVMQNPRHLVRRRGQEARLRCSPMKGHSHVYWYRQLPEEGLKFMVYLQKENIIDESGMPKERFSAEFPKEGPSILRIQQVVRGDSAAYFCASSPPGATSNGYTFGSGTRLTVV.

Details on this clone: The same CDR3 also results from other DNA sequences found in this sample. CDR3 in amino acids: CASSDVAGVQETQYF. CDR3 DNA sequence: TGTGCCAGCAGTGATGTAGCGGGAGTGCAAGAGACCCAGTACTTC. The J gene is TRBJ2-5, the V gene TRBV2; the match to TRBD2 covers 9 bases. V shed 3 bases and J 2 bases; nucleotides not matched to a gene: 4. This CDR3 region has 15 residues. In germline, CDR1 is SNHLY, CDR2 FYNNEI.

About this clone itself: One end of the junction varies from germline; a read error may be responsible. The sample carries other DNA sequences with the same CDR3. The rearrangement uses TRBV6-1 and TRBJ2-7, with D perhaps matching TRBD2 (6 bases). Germline V gives CDR1 MNHNS, CDR2 SASEGT. The CDR3 consists of 15 residues. CDR3 residues: CASSEGSGRTYEQYF. The CDR3 DNA follows: TGTGCCAGCAGCGAAGGTTCGGGGAGGACCTACGAGCAGTACTTC.

This clone was observed a few times. This sequence joins TRBV18 and TRBJ2-7; 7 bases map to TRBD1. The V segment lost 6 bases and the J segment 5 bases; nucleotides outside the gene matches: 7. Germline CDR1 is KGHSH and CDR2 is LQKENI. The CDR3 runs to 13 residues. CDR3 amino acids: CASSFDRDDEQYF. CDR3 sequence (DNA): TGTGCCAGCTCCTTCGACAGGGACGACGAGCAGTACTTC.

This rearrangement joins TRBV30 to TRBJ2-2; D gene uncertain. Germline CDR1 reads GTSNPN; CDR2 reads SVGIG (reference sequence). The CDR3 consists of 14 residues. V lost 0 bases to trimming and J lost 1 base, with 6 bases between them. CDR3 residues: CAWSVGMNTGELFF. For the CDR3, the DNA is TGTGCCTGGAGTGTCGGTATGAACACCGGGGAGCTGTTTTTT.

For this clone: The same CDR3 can be traced to other DNA sequences in this sample. CDR3 loop: CASTRGGDYEQYF. In nucleotides, the CDR3 is TGTGCCAGCACCCGTGGAGGGGATTACGAGCAGTACTTC. This chain uses TRBV7-9 with TRBJ2-7; perhaps TRBD2 as D (6 bases). Germline V gene sequence: CDR1 SEHNR, CDR2 FQNEAQ (reference sequence). Trimming removed 7 bases from V and 4 bases from J, with 14 bases in between. The CDR3 contains 13 residues.

The rearrangement uses TRBV28 and TRBJ2-7, with a possible D match to TRBD1 (6 bases). This CDR3 spans 18 amino acids. V lost 3 bases and J 2 bases, leaving 23 bases between the germline ends. Germline V gene sequence: CDR1 MDHEN, CDR2 SYDVKM. The CDR3 DNA reads as TGTGCCAGCAGTTTTTACGGTAGCAGGGGCCCTCGAGCCTACGAGCAGTACTTC. Amino acid sequence: CASSFYGSRGPRAYEQYF. Full variable domain (remainder filled in from reference TRBV28 and TRBJ2-7): DVKVTQSSRYLVKRTGEKVFLECVQDMDHENMFWYRQDPGLGLRLIYFSYDVKMKEKGDIPEGYSVSREKKERFSLILESASTNQTSMYLCASSFYGSRGPRAYEQYFGPGTRLTVT.

The CDR3 loop reads CASSLVAVGTDTQYF. Here the CDR3 DNA reads TGTGCCAGCAGCTTGGTCGCGGTGGGGACAGATACGCAGTATTTT. The chain joins TRBV5-6 to TRBJ2-3; D gene unclear. Germline lookup yields CDR1 SGHDT and CDR2 YYEEEE. V was cut by 0 bases and J by 3 bases, with 11 bases left in between. The CDR3 is 15 amino acids.

CDR3 amino acids: CASSLPPRDEQFF. The CDR3 DNA is TGTGCCAGCAGTTTACCCCCGAGGGATGAGCAGTTCTTC. The rearrangement uses TRBV27 and TRBJ2-1; possibly TRBD2 for D (5 bases). The CDR3 totals 13 residues. Germline V gene data show CDR1 as MNHEY and CDR2 as SMNVEV (reference sequence). V lost 2 bases and J lost 8, with 10 bases in between.

A note on this clone: Only one base separates this from a far larger clonotype, so it likely reflects a read error. This chain links TRBV5-1 with TRBJ2-7; D possibly corresponds to TRBD2 (6 bases). Germline CDR1 and CDR2: SGHRS and YFSETQ. CDR3 length: 16 amino acids. The V end lost 0 bases, the J end lost 2 bases, and 15 bases lay between the germline ends. CDR3 bases: TGCGCCAGCAGCTTGGTCCCGGGACTTTTAACCTACGAGCAGTACTTC. Its translation is CASSLVPGLLTYEQYF.

The chain couples TRBV18 to TRBJ1-1; 7 bases align to TRBD1. The V gene's germline CDR1 is KGHSH and CDR2 LQKENI. This CDR3 contains 13 residues. The ends lost 6 bases at V and 1 base at J; junction bases unmatched: 2. The CDR3 bases are TGTGCCAGCTCGGGGACAGAGAACACTGAAGCTTTCTTT. It is translated as CASSGTENTEAFF.

As concerns this clone: Given a far larger clone just one base away, this is likely a sequencing read error. This sample also contains other DNA sequences that code for the same CDR3. This sequence joins TRBV30 and TRBJ2-2; 8 bases match TRBD2. CDR3 length equals 15 residues. The germline gives CDR1 GTSNPN, CDR2 SVGIG (reference sequence). The CDR3 DNA is TGTGCATGGAGTCCGGGACTAGCGAACACCGGGGAGCTGTTTTTT. Residues: CAWSPGLANTGELFF.

The chain links TRBV7-9 to TRBJ2-2, with D unresolved. This CDR3 has 15 residues. Trimming shortened V by 6 bases and J by 2 bases, and 13 bases separated the two germline ends. CDR1 and CDR2 (germline): SEHNR, FQNEAQ (reference sequence). Written as DNA, the CDR3 is TGTGCCAGCAGGCCCGGTGACTCCAACACCGGGGAGCTGTTTTTT. Encoded protein: CASRPGDSNTGELFF.

The chain combines TRBV6-6 with TRBJ2-7; no definite D call. This CDR3 spans 12 amino acids. Trimming left V 2 bases short and J 7 bases short, with 9 bases between. In germline, CDR1 is MNHNY, CDR2 SVGAGI (reference sequence). The CDR3 spells CASSYKKVEQYF. The CDR3 DNA follows: TGTGCCAGCAGTTACAAGAAGGTGGAGCAGTACTTC.

This clone was observed a few times. This is likely an artifact of a read error, given a far larger clone one base away. V usage is TRBV27 and J usage is TRBJ2-5; D remains unclear. Trimming removed 6 bases from V and 5 bases from J, with 13 bases in between. CDR3 size: 13 residues. Germline CDR1 MNHEY, CDR2 SMNVEV (reference sequence). CDR3 bases: TGTGCCAGCAGCTTGACTGATGGGGAGACCCAGTACTTC. Its translation: CASSLTDGETQYF.

This clone was picked up a small number of times. The genes are TRBV2 and TRBJ2-5; no clear D. In germline, CDR1 is SNHLY, CDR2 FYNNEI. The CDR3 is 15 amino acids. The V end lost 0 bases, the J end lost 5 bases, and 13 bases lay between the germline ends. In DNA form, the CDR3 reads TGTGCCAGCAGTGAAGCAGGCCCGGCGTTGGAGACCCAGTACTTC. It codes for CASSEAGPALETQYF.

This clone was found many times. The sample contains more than one DNA sequence encoding this CDR3. This chain links TRBV28 with TRBJ2-7, with D hard to call. The CDR3 length is 12 residues. Trimming removed 3 bases at V and 3 bases at J, with 6 bases between. Germline loops: CDR1 MDHEN, CDR2 SYDVKM. Here the CDR3 reads CASSFRRYEQYF. CDR3 DNA sequence: TGTGCCAGCAGTTTTCGTCGCTACGAGCAGTACTTC.

The chain links TRBV28 to TRBJ1-2; 7 bases align to TRBD1. The length of the CDR3 is 12 residues. Trimming removed 10 bases from V and 4 bases from J; junction bases left unmatched: 6. In germline, CDR1 is MDHEN, CDR2 SYDVKM. The CDR3: CAITGVGYGYTF. The CDR3 nucleotides are TGTGCCATTACAGGGGTCGGCTATGGCTACACCTTC.

Concerning this clone itself: A far larger clone is one base from this, pointing to a likely read error. The chain recombines TRBV18 with TRBJ2-6; D call uncertain. Trimming pared 2 bases from V and 1 base from J, leaving 6 bases between. The CDR3 sequence is 15 residues long. CDR1 and CDR2 from the germline V gene are KGHSH and LQKENI. The chain's CDR3 is CASSPELSGANVLTF. The CDR3 DNA reads TGTGCCAGCTCACCAGAGTTATCTGGGGCCAACGTCCTGACTTTC.

The chain carries TRBV10-3 and TRBJ2-1; D is ambiguous. The CDR3 has 15 amino acids. In germline, CDR1 is ENHRY, CDR2 SYGVKD. The V gene lost 4 bases and the J gene lost 5 bases, with 15 bases spanning the gap. In nucleotides, the CDR3 is TGTGCCATCAGTGGGGCAGCAGCAACCAACAATGAGCAGTTCTTC. Its translation: CAISGAAATNNEQFF.